This T cell receptor beta chain was captured by sequencing in a study of T-cell reconstitution after alpha-beta-depleted transplantation in children. The CDR3 extends over 15 amino acids. The germline V and J ends were trimmed by 1 base and 3 bases, with 9 bases remaining between them. Germline V gene data show CDR1 as LGHDT and CDR2 as YNNKEL (reference sequence). The authors prepared the TCRbeta library with unique molecular identifiers. Each CDR3 protein is one row after TCRdb ran MiXCR on the PCR reads. The data show about 160,000 distinct CDR3 sequences, around 10% seen once. This clonotype appeared many times.

The rearrangement uses TRBV3-1 and TRBJ2-2, with D perhaps TRBD2 (5 bases). Sequenced here: PBMCs, sampled before TCRalphabeta/CD19-depleted stem cell transplant. The TCR comes from a boy between 2 and 10 years old with acute myeloid leukemia, due to receive a stem cell transplant. The CDR3 loop is CASSQVTSDTGELFF. DNA of the CDR3: TGTGCCAGCAGCCAAGTTACTAGTGACACCGGGGAGCTGTTTTTT.